The next 10 T cell receptor beta chains were all read from a single sample in a study of post-analysis software for immune sequencing data. The study's findings and limits: Five or six TRBV segments, TRBV5-6, TRBV5-1 and TRBV20-1 among them, were found more frequent in patients than controls.

Unique molecular identifiers tagged the TCR beta cDNA libraries. One entry per CDR3 protein, called by TCRdb with MiXCR from the PCR reads. The data show about 620,000 distinct CDR3 sequences, about 44% seen once. No cognate antigen is known for these TCRs. The sample comprised blood. These TCRs come from a girl aged 10 to 17 with multiple sclerosis.

The chain combines TRBV20-1 with TRBJ1-2; D not certain. From germline, CDR1 is DFQATT and CDR2 SNEGSKA (reference sequence). The CDR3 runs 12 residues. V was shortened by 1 base and J by 6 bases, with 9 bases between the two germline ends. As DNA, the CDR3 is TGCAGTGCTAGAGCACCGAGGGATGGCTACACCTTC. It is translated as CSARAPRDGYTF.

Concerning this clonotype: The junction differs from germline at one of its ends, possibly a read error. The J gene is TRBJ2-3, the V gene TRBV12-3 or TRBV12-4; D not certain. The CDR3 spans 14 residues. The CDR3 sequence: CASTSSAGTNTQYF. CDR3 sequence (DNA): TGTGCCAGCACCAGCTCCGCTGGCACAAATACGCAGTATTTT.

This clonotype showed up just a few times. The J gene is TRBJ2-5, the V gene TRBV20-1; 11 bases are a match to TRBD1. CDR3 length equals 14 residues. The germline V gene has CDR1 DFQATT and CDR2 SNEGSKA (reference sequence). Trimming at V came to 4 bases and at J to 2 bases, leaving 3 bases not matched to a gene. The CDR3 sequence is CSAIRDRGQETQYF. CDR3 DNA: TGCAGTGCTATCCGGGACAGGGGGCAAGAGACCCAGTACTTC.

This clonotype came up once. V gene TRBV7-9 combines with J gene TRBJ1-2; weak D call: TRBD1 (5 bases). This CDR3 is 14 amino acids long. The germline CDR1 and CDR2 sequences are SEHNR and FQNEAQ (reference sequence). Trimming removed 5 bases from V and 2 bases from J, with 12 bases in between. Here the CDR3 DNA reads TGTGCCAGCAGCCACGCGGGGGAGAACTATGGCTACACCTTC. This gives the protein CASSHAGENYGYTF.

The V call is TRBV5-1, the J call TRBJ1-2; D uncertain. The V end lost 3 bases, the J end lost 1 base, and 10 bases lay between the germline ends. The germline gives CDR1 SGHRS, CDR2 YFSETQ. The CDR3 is made up of 14 amino acids. Written as DNA, the CDR3 is TGCGCCAGCAGCTCGGACGGAGATAACTATGGCTACACCTTC. Amino acids: CASSSDGDNYGYTF. Full variable domain (rest looked up from reference TRBV5-1 and TRBJ1-2): KAGVTQTPRYLIKTRGQQVTLSCSPISGHRSVSWYQQTPGQGLQFLFEYFSETQRNKGNFPGRFSGRQFSNSRSEMNVSTLELGDSALYLCASSSDGDNYGYTFGSGTRLTVV.

The chain carries TRBV12-3 or TRBV12-4 and TRBJ2-4; the D gene could be TRBD1 or TRBD2 (5 bases each). The tail of the sequence fits TRBJ2-7 better, so the J call may be wrong. The CDR3 has 15 amino acids. The CDR3 DNA reads as TGTGCCAGCAGTTTAGGGGGCACTAGAACGGACGAGCAGTACTTC. As protein: CASSLGGTRTDEQYF.

V is TRBV7-6 and J is TRBJ2-1; no clear D gene. Trimming took 1 base from V and 7 from J, leaving 8 bases between them. The germline V gene encodes CDR1 SGHVS and CDR2 FNYEAQ. CDR3 size: 13 residues. In DNA, the CDR3 is TGTGCCAGCAGCTTAGGGGTCGTGAATGAGCAGTTCTTC. It encodes CASSLGVVNEQFF.

The gene calls are TRBV12-3 or TRBV12-4 and TRBJ2-5; D remains ambiguous. The J call may be in error: the DNA end matches TRBJ2-7 better. CDR3 length equals 13 residues. The CDR3 loop is CASSLVTGTEQYF. The CDR3, as DNA: TGTGCCAGCAGTTTAGTAACGGGCACCGAGCAGTACTTC.

This clonotype was observed a handful of times. The J gene is TRBJ2-5, the V gene TRBV10-3; no firm D call. The CDR3 covers 15 residues. Trimming took 3 bases from V and 2 from J, leaving 13 bases between them. Germline assignment: CDR1 ENHRY and CDR2 SYGVKD. As DNA, the CDR3 is TGTGCCATCAGTGACACGGACCGCTTACAAGAGACCCAGTACTTC. It is translated as CAISDTDRLQETQYF.

This clonotype has more than one count but fewer than ten. This chain links TRBV5-1 with TRBJ1-1; no firm D call. The CDR3 runs to 14 residues. The ends were cut back, 2 bases at V and 0 bases at J, with 8 bases in the middle. The germline gives CDR1 SGHRS, CDR2 YFSETQ. The CDR3 loop is CASSFGSMNTEAFF. As DNA, the CDR3 is TGCGCCAGCAGCTTTGGATCCATGAACACTGAAGCTTTCTTT. Filled out from reference TRBV5-1 and TRBJ1-1, the complete variable domain reads KAGVTQTPRYLIKTRGQQVTLSCSPISGHRSVSWYQQTPGQGLQFLFEYFSETQRNKGNFPGRFSGRQFSNSRSEMNVSTLELGDSALYLCASSFGSMNTEAFFGQGTRLTVV.